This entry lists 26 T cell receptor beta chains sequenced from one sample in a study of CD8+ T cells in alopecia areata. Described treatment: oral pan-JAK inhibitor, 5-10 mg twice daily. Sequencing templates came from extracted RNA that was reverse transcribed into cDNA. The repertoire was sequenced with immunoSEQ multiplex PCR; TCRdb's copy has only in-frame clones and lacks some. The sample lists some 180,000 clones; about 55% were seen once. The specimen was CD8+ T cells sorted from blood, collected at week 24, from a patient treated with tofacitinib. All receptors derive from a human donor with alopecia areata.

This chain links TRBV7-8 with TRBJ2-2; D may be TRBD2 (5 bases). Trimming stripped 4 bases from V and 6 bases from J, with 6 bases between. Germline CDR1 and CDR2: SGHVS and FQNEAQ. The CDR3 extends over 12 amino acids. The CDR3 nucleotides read TGTGCCAGCAGCTCGGGGTCCGGGGAGCTGTTTTTT. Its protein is CASSSGSGELFF.

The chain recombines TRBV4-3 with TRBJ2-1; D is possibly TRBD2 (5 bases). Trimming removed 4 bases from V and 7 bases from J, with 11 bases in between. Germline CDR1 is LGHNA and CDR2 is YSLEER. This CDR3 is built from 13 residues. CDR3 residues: CASSLETGNEQFF. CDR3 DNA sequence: TGCGCCAGCAGCCTGGAAACGGGGAATGAGCAGTTCTTC.

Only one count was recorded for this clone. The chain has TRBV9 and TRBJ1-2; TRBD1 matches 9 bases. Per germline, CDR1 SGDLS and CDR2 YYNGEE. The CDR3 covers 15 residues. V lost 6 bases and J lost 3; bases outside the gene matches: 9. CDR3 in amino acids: CASNGGRTGDYGYTF. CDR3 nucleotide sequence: TGTGCCAGCAACGGGGGACGGACAGGGGACTATGGCTACACCTTC.

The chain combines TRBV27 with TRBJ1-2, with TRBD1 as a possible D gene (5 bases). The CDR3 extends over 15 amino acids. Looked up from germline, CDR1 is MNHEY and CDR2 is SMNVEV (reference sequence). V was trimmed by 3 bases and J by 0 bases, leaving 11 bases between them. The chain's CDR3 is CASSLVQGPNYGYTF. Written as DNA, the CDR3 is TGTGCCAGCAGTTTGGTGCAGGGCCCTAACTATGGCTACACCTTC.

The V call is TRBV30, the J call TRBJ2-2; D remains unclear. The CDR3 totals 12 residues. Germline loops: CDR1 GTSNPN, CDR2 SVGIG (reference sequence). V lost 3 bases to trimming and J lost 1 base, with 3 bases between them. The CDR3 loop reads CAWRGNTGELFF. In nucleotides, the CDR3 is TGTGCCTGGAGGGGGAACACCGGGGAGCTGTTTTTT.

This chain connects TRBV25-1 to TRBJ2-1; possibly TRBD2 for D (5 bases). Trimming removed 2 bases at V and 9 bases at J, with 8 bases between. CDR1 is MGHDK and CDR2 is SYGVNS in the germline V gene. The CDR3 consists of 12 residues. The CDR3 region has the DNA TGTGCCAGCAGTGAAAGCGGCGGTGAGCAGTTCTTC. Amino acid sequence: CASSESGGEQFF.

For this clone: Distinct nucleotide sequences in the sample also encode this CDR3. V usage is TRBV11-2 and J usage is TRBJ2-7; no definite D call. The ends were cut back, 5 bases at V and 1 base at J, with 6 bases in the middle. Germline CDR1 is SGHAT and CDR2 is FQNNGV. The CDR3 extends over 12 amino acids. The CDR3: CASSLGSYEQYF. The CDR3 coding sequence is TGTGCCAGCAGCCTTGGGTCCTACGAGCAGTACTTC.

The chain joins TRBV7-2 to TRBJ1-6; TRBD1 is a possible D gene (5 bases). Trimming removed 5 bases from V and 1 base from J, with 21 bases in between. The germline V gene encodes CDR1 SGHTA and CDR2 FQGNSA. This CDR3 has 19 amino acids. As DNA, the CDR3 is TGTGCCAGCAGCCAAAACCGTAGGGGCGCGGGGTCCTATAATTCACCCCTCCACTTT. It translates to CASSQNRRGAGSYNSPLHF.

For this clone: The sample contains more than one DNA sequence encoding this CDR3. The CDR3 here is CASSSDRNTEAFF. CDR3 DNA sequence: TGTGCCAGCAGCTCGGACAGGAACACTGAAGCTTTCTTT. This chain uses TRBV7-3 with TRBJ1-1; a weak D match, TRBD1 (6 bases). Trimming took off 4 bases at V and 1 base at J, with 7 bases between the two ends. CDR1 is SGHTA, CDR2 FQGTGA, per germline. The CDR3 spans 13 residues.

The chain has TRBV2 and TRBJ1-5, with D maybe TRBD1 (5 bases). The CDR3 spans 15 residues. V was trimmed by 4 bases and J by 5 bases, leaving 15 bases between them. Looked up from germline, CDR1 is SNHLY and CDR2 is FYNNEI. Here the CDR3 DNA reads TGTGCCAGCAGTGGGGGACCCCCCCAAGATCAGCCCCAGCATTTT. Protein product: CASSGGPPQDQPQHF. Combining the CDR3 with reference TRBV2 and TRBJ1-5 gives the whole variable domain EPEVTQTPSHQVTQMGQEVILRCVPISNHLYFYWYRQILGQKVEFLVSFYNNEISEKSEIFDDQFSVERPDGSNFTLKIRSTKLEDSAMYFCASSGGPPQDQPQHFGDGTRLSIL.

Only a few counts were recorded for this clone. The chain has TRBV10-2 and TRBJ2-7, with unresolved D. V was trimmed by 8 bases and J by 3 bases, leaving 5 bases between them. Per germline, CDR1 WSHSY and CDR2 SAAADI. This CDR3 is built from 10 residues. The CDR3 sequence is CASGNYEQYF. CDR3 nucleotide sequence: TGCGCCAGCGGGAACTACGAGCAGTACTTC.

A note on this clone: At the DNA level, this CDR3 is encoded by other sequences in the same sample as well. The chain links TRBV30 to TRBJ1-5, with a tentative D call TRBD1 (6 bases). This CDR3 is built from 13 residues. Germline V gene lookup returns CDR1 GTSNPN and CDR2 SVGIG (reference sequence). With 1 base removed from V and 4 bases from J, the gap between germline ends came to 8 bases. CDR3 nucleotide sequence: TGTGCCTGGAGTGAAGGGGGTAATCAGCCCCAGCATTTT. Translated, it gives CAWSEGGNQPQHF. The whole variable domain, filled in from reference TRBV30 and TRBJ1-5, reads SQTIHQWPATLVQPVGSPLSLECTVEGTSNPNLYWYRQAAGRGLQLLFYSVGIGQISSEVPQNLSASRPQDRQFILSSKKLLLSDSGFYLCAWSEGGNQPQHFGDGTRLSIL.

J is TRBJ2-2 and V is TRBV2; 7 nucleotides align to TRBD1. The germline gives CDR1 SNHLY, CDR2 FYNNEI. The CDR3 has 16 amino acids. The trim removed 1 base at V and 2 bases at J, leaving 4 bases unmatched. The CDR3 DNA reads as TGTGCCAGCAGTGAAGATAGGGGGCTAAACACCGGGGAGCTGTTTTTT. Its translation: CASSEDRGLNTGELFF. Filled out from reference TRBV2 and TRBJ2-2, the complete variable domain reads EPEVTQTPSHQVTQMGQEVILRCVPISNHLYFYWYRQILGQKVEFLVSFYNNEISEKSEIFDDQFSVERPDGSNFTLKIRSTKLEDSAMYFCASSEDRGLNTGELFFGEGSRLTVL.

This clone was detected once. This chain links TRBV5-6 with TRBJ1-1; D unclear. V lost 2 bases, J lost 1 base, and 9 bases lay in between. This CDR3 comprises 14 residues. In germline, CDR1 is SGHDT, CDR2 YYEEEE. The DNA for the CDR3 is TGTGCCAGCAGCTTAGGTAAACAGAACACTGAAGCTTTCTTT. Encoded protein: CASSLGKQNTEAFF.

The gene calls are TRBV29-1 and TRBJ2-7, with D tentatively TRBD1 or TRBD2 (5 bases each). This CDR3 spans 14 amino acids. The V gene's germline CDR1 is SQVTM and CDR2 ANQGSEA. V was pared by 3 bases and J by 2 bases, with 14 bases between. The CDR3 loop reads CSVELATDTYEQYF. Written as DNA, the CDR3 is TGCAGCGTTGAGTTAGCGACAGATACCTACGAGCAGTACTTC.

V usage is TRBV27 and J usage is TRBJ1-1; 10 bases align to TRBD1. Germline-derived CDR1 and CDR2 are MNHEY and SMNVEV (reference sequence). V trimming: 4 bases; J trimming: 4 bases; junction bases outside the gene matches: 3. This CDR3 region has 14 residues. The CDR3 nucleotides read TGTGCCAGCAGTTCGACAGGGGGCCGCACTGAAGCTTTCTTT. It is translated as CASSSTGGRTEAFF.

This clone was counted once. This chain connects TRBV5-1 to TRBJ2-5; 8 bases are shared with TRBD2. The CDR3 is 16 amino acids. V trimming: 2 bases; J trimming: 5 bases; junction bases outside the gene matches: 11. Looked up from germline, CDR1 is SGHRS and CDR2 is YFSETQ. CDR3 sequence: CASSFTSGGMMETQYF. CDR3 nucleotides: TGCGCCAGCAGCTTTACTAGCGGCGGAATGATGGAGACCCAGTACTTC.

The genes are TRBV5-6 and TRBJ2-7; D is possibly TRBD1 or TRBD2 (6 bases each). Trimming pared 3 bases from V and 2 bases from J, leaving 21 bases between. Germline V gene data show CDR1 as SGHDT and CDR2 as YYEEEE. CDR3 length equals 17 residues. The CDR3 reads CASSSLPGWGATYEQYF. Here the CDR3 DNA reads TGTGCCAGCAGCTCCCTCCCGGGTTGGGGGGCCACCTACGAGCAGTACTTC.

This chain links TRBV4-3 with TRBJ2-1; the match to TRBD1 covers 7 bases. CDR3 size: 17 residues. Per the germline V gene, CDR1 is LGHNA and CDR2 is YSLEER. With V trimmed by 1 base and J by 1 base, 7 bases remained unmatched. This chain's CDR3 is CASSQGSLGQSYNEQFF. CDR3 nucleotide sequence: TGCGCCAGCAGCCAAGGGAGTTTGGGACAGTCCTACAATGAGCAGTTCTTC.

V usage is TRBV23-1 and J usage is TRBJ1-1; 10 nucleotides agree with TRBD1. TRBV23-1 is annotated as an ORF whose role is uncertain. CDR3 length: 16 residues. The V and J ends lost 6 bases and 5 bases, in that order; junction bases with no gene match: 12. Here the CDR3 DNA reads TGCGCCAGCAGCCTACGTCCCGGGACAGGGGAGACTGAAGCTTTCTTT. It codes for CASSLRPGTGETEAFF.

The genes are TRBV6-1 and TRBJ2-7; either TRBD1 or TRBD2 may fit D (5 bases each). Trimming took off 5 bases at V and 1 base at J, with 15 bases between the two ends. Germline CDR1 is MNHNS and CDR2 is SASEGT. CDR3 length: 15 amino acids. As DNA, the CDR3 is TGTGCCAGCAGTACCGGGACCGCGGCTTCCTACGAGCAGTACTTC. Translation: CASSTGTAASYEQYF.

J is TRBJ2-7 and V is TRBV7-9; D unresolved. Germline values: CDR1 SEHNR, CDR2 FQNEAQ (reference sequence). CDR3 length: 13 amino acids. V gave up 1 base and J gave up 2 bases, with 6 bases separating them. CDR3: CASSLVTTYEQYF. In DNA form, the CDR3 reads TGTGCCAGCAGCTTAGTCACAACCTACGAGCAGTACTTC.

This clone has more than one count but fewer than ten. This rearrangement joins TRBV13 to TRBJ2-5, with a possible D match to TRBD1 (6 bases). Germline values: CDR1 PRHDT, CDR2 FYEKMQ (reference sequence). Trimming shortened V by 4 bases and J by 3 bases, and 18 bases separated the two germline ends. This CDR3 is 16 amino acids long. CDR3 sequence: CASSSLGDTTEETQYF. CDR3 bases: TGTGCCAGCAGCTCATTAGGGGACACGACTGAAGAGACCCAGTACTTC.

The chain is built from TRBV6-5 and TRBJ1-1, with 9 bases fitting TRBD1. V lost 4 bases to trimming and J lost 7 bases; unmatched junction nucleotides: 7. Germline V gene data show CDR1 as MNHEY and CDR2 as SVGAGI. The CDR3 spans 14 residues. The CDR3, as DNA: TGTGCCAGCAGTTTAGACAGGGGGGGCGATGAAGCTTTCTTT. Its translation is CASSLDRGGDEAFF.

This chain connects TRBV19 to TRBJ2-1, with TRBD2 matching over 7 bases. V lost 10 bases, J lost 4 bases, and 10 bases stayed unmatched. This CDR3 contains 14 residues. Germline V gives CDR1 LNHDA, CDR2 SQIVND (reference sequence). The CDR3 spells CATKTGTKYNEQFF. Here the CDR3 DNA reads TGTGCCACCAAAACCGGGACTAAATACAATGAGCAGTTCTTC.

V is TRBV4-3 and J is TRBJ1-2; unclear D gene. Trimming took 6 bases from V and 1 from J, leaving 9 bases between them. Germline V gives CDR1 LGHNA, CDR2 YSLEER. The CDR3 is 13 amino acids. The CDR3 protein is CASSETSNYGYTF. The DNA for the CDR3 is TGCGCCAGCAGTGAGACGAGTAACTATGGCTACACCTTC.